The sequence of this TCR beta chain was determined in a study of blood T cell repertoires in COVID-19. About the study: Sites across the United States, Italy and Spain contributed samples from acute and convalescent COVID-19. From T cells, B-cell-depleted T cells, or PBMCs came the material, which was cDNA or gDNA.

Authors' methods: Scientists estimated how many nucleated cells there were by amplifying reference gene primers. Here immunoSEQ multiplex PCR was the method, and the copy in TCRdb shows in-frame clones only, minus some. That table furnishes V, J and clone size, whereas the DNA furnished D and trimming. The sample holds 300,000 or so clones, 87% seen once. This CDR3 contains 11 residues. The germline V gene has CDR1 SEHNR and CDR2 FQNEAQ (reference sequence). V was shortened by 6 bases and J by 15 bases, with 15 bases between the two germline ends. This clonotype was obtained from a man aged 50 to 60 with active or convalescent COVID-19. The specimen sequenced was peripheral blood. This chain uses TRBV7-9 with TRBJ2-1; D is perhaps TRBD1 (6 bases). CDR3 sequence (DNA): TGTGCCAGCAGTCTTACAGGGCCTGTGTTCTTC. Translation: CASSLTGPVFF.